Shown below are 14 T cell receptor beta chains from a single sample sequenced in a study of cytomegalovirus exposure and HLA in healthy donors. The PCR contained 60 Vbeta and 13 Jbeta primers. Assay used: immunoSEQ multiplex PCR; TCRdb lists only in-frame clones, some missing. The sample carries 150,000 to 170,000 clones, about four fifths recorded once. The source material was PBMCs. All receptors come from a man aged 18 to 30 in good health and CMV-seronegative.

This clone was detected only a few times. The chain recombines TRBV29-1 with TRBJ2-1; TRBD2 matches 13 bases. This CDR3 region has 15 residues. Trimming removed 7 bases from V and 0 bases from J; junction bases left unmatched: 3. Germline V gene sequence: CDR1 SQVTM, CDR2 ANQGSEA. CDR3 amino acids: CSARTSGSSYNEQFF. Written as DNA, the CDR3 is TGCAGCGCGCGGACTAGCGGGAGCTCCTACAATGAGCAGTTCTTC.

The chain combines TRBV7-7 with TRBJ2-5; D not resolved. Germline CDR1 reads SSHAT; CDR2 reads FNYEAQ (reference sequence). Between the trimmed V and J ends, which lost 1 base and 2 bases, there was a span of 5 bases. The CDR3 length is 13 residues. CDR3 DNA: TGTGCCAGCAGCTTAGAACAGCAAGAGACCCAGTACTTC. This sequence encodes CASSLEQQETQYF.

The chain couples TRBV28 to TRBJ2-1; 8 bases agree with TRBD2. The CDR3 extends over 15 amino acids. In germline, CDR1 is MDHEN, CDR2 SYDVKM. The V gene end was trimmed by 3 bases and the J gene end by 6 bases; junction bases not matched to a gene: 7. This CDR3 reads CASSFPAGAFNEQFF. Written as DNA, the CDR3 is TGTGCCAGCAGTTTCCCAGCGGGGGCTTTCAATGAGCAGTTCTTC.

The chain combines TRBV14 with TRBJ1-6; D not certain. Germline V gene lookup returns CDR1 SGHDN and CDR2 FVKESK. The CDR3 extends over 16 amino acids. V lost 1 base, J lost 5 bases, and 12 bases lay in between. The DNA of the CDR3 is TGTGCCAGCAGCCAAGTCGGAGGACTAAATAATTCACCCCTCCACTTT. Protein product: CASSQVGGLNNSPLHF.

The chain combines TRBV5-1 with TRBJ2-2, with 9 bases matching TRBD1. Germline CDR1 and CDR2: SGHRS and YFSETQ. V shed 4 bases, J shed 5 bases, and the junction held 9 bases outside the gene matches. The CDR3 loop spans 16 amino acids. The CDR3 loop reads CASSRSTGGQTGELFF. For the CDR3, the DNA is TGCGCCAGCAGCAGGAGCACAGGGGGCCAGACCGGGGAGCTGTTTTTT. Variable domain in full (rest from reference TRBV5-1 and TRBJ2-2): KAGVTQTPRYLIKTRGQQVTLSCSPISGHRSVSWYQQTPGQGLQFLFEYFSETQRNKGNFPGRFSGRQFSNSRSEMNVSTLELGDSALYLCASSRSTGGQTGELFFGEGSRLTVL.

The gene calls are TRBV18 and TRBJ1-1; D uncertain. The CDR3 contains 12 residues. Per germline, CDR1 KGHSH and CDR2 LQKENI. Trimming cost V 6 bases and J 10 bases, with 15 bases left between them. CDR3 loop: CASSRGGQPAFF. In DNA, the CDR3 is TGTGCCAGCTCCCGCGGAGGGCAGCCAGCTTTCTTT. The full variable domain, rest sourced from reference TRBV18 and TRBJ1-1, is NAGVMQNPRHLVRRRGQEARLRCSPMKGHSHVYWYRQLPEEGLKFMVYLQKENIIDESGMPKERFSAEFPKEGPSILRIQQVVRGDSAAYFCASSRGGQPAFFGQGTRLTVV.

The V and J genes are TRBV7-3 and TRBJ2-2; D perhaps matches TRBD1 (5 bases). Per germline, CDR1 SGHTA and CDR2 FQGTGA. V lost 5 bases, J lost 3 bases, and 13 bases lay in between. The CDR3 is 15 residues long. In DNA form, the CDR3 reads TGTGCCAGCAGCCAAGGGCAGGGTCACACCGGGGAGCTGTTTTTT. Translation: CASSQGQGHTGELFF.

J is TRBJ2-7 and V is TRBV5-1; D may be TRBD2 (5 bases). CDR3 length: 16 amino acids. Per germline, CDR1 SGHRS and CDR2 YFSETQ. V lost 1 base and J 0 bases, leaving 14 bases between the germline ends. CDR3 nucleotide sequence: TGCGCCAGCAGCTTGTTCGACTCGAGGGTCTCCTACGAGCAGTACTTC. This gives the protein CASSLFDSRVSYEQYF.

The V gene is TRBV11-3, the J gene TRBJ2-5; TRBD1 is a possible D gene (6 bases). CDR3 length: 14 amino acids. V shed 4 bases and J shed 0 bases, with 9 bases lying between them. Germline CDR1 SGHNT, CDR2 YENEEA. For the CDR3, the DNA is TGTGCCAGCAGCTCTCAGGGGAACCAAGAGACCCAGTACTTC. This gives the protein CASSSQGNQETQYF.

This chain joins TRBV6-5 and TRBJ1-2; D remains unclear. CDR1 and CDR2 from the germline V gene are MNHEY and SVGAGI. The CDR3 loop spans 14 amino acids. V was pared by 5 bases and J by 7 bases, with 17 bases between. In DNA, the CDR3 is TGTGCCAGCAGTCAAAAGATTGGAGAGACTGGCTACACCTTC. It encodes CASSQKIGETGYTF.

This clone showed up just once. The genes are TRBV6-5 and TRBJ2-5; 9 nucleotides agree with TRBD2. Trimming removed 0 bases from V and 5 bases from J; junction bases left unmatched: 7. The CDR3 covers 16 residues. Per the germline V gene, CDR1 is MNHEY and CDR2 is SVGAGI. For the CDR3, the DNA is TGTGCCAGCAGTTACTCGATTAGCGGGGGAGGTGAGACCCAGTACTTC. Protein sequence: CASSYSISGGGETQYF.

This clone appeared a few times. The J gene is TRBJ1-5, the V gene TRBV7-9, with 10 bases identical to TRBD1. J was trimmed by 4 bases and V by 5 bases; bases with no gene match: 5. CDR1 is SEHNR, CDR2 FQNEAQ, per germline (reference sequence). This CDR3 has 15 amino acids. As DNA, the CDR3 is TGTGCCAGCAGCGGGACAGGGGCTGGGAATCAGCCCCAGCATTTT. This translates into CASSGTGAGNQPQHF.

This clone was counted between two and nine times. The chain joins TRBV7-2 to TRBJ2-5; D is ambiguous. Germline assignment: CDR1 SGHTA and CDR2 FQGNSA. The germline V and J ends were trimmed by 5 bases and 2 bases, with 12 bases remaining between them. The CDR3 spans 14 residues. The CDR3 DNA reads TGTGCCAGCAGCGCCAGTGCGACTCAAGAGACCCAGTACTTC. Translated, it gives CASSASATQETQYF.

The CDR3 nucleotides are TGCGCCAGCAGCTCGCGGGACGCCCTCGTTGAAGCTTTCTTT. This encodes CASSSRDALVEAFF. This rearrangement joins TRBV5-1 to TRBJ1-1; perhaps TRBD1 as D (5 bases). CDR1 and CDR2 from the germline V gene are SGHRS and YFSETQ. The CDR3 runs to 14 residues. V dropped 3 bases and J dropped 7 bases, with 16 bases sitting between them.